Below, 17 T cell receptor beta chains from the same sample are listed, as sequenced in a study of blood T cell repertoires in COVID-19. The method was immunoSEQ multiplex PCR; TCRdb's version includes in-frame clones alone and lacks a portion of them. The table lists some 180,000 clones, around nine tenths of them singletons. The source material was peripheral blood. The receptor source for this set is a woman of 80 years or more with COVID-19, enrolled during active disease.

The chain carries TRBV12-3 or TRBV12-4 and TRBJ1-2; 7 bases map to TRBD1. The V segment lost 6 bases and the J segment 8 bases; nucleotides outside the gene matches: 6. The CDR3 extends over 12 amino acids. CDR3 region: CASRTQGGGYTF. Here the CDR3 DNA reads TGTGCCAGCAGGACTCAGGGGGGCGGCTACACCTTC.

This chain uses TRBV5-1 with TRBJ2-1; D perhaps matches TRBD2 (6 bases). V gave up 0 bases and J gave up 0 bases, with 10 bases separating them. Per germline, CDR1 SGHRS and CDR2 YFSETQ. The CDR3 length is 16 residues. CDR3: CASSLVAVSSYNEQFF. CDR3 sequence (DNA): TGCGCCAGCAGCTTGGTAGCGGTAAGCTCCTACAATGAGCAGTTCTTC.

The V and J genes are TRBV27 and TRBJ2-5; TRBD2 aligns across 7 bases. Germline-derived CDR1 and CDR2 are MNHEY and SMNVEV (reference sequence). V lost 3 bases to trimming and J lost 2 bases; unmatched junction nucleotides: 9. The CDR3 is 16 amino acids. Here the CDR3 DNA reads TGTGCCAGCAGTTTCTCAGGGACTACCCCTCAAGAGACCCAGTACTTC. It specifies CASSFSGTTPQETQYF.

CDR3 sequence (DNA): TGTGCCAGCACCCCCTCTAGCGGTCTTGGGAGTGAGCAGTACTTC. Its translation: CASTPSSGLGSEQYF. The rearrangement joins TRBV7-9 to TRBJ2-7, with 7 positions matching TRBD2. J lost 7 bases, V lost 7 bases, and 16 bases had no gene match. The germline V gene has CDR1 SEHNR and CDR2 FQNEAQ (reference sequence). The CDR3 loop spans 15 amino acids.

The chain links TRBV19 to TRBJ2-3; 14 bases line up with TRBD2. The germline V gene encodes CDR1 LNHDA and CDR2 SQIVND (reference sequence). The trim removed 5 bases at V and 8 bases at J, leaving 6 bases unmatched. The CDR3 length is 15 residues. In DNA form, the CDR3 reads TGTGCCAGTAGTGCCACGACTAGCGGGAGGGGTACGCAGTATTTT. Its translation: CASSATTSGRGTQYF.

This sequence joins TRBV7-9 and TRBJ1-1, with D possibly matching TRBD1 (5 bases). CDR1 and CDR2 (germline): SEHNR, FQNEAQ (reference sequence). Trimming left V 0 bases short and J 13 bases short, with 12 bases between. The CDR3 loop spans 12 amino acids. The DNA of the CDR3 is TGTGCCAGCAGCTTAGCGGGGGGGTTGGTTTTCTTT. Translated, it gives CASSLAGGLVFF.

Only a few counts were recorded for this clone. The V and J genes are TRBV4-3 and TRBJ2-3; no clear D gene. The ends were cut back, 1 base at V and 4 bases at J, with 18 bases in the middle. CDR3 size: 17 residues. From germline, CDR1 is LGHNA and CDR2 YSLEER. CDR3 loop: CASSQVARLVIADTQYF. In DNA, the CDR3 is TGCGCCAGCAGCCAAGTGGCTAGGCTAGTAATCGCAGATACGCAGTATTTT.

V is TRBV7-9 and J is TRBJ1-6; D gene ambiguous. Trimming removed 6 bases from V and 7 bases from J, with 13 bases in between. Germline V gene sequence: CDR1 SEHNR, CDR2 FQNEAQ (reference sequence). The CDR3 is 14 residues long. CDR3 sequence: CASSDLGRNSPLHF. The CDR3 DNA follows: TGTGCCAGCAGTGATCTGGGCCGCAATTCACCCCTCCACTTT.

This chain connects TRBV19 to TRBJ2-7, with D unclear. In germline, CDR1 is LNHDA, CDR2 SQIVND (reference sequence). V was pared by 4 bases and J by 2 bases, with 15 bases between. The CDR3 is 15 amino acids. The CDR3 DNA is TGTGCCAGTAGTACTTCTTGGCAGGTTACCTACGAGCAGTACTTC. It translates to CASSTSWQVTYEQYF.

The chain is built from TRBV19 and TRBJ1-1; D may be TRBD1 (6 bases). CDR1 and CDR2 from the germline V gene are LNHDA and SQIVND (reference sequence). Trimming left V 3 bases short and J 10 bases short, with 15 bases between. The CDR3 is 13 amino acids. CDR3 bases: TGTGCCAGTAGTATCCCCAGGGGCGGTCGAGCTTTCTTT. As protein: CASSIPRGGRAFF.

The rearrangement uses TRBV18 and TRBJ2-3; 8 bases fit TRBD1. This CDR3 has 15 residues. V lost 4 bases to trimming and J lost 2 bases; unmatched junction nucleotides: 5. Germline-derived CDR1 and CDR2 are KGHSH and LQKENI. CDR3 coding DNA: TGTGCCAGCTCACATCGGACAGGGCCCACAGATACGCAGTATTTT. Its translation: CASSHRTGPTDTQYF.

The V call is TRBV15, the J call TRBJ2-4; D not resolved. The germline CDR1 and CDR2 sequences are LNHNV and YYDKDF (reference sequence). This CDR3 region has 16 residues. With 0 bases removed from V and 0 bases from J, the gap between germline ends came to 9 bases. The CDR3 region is CATSRDRSLAKNIQYF. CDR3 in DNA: TGTGCCACCAGCAGAGATAGATCCCTAGCCAAAAACATTCAGTACTTC.

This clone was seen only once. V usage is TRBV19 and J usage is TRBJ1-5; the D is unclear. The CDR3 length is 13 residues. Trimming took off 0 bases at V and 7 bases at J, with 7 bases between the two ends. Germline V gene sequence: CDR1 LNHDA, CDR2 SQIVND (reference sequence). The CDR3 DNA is TGTGCCAGTAGTATAGATACACGACAGCCCCAGCATTTT. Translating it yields CASSIDTRQPQHF.

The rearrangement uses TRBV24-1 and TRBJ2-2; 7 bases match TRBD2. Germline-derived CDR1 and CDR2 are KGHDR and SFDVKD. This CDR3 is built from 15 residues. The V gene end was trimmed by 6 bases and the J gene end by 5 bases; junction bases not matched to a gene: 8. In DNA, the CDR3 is TGTGCCACCAGTACGGGCGGGAGTGTTACCGGGGAGCTGTTTTTT. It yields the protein CATSTGGSVTGELFF.

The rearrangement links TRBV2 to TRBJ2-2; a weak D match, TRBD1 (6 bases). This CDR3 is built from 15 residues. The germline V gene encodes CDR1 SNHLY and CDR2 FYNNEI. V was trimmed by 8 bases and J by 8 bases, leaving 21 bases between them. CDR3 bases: TGTGCCAGCCTACCAGGGGACGGCCCTCGGGGGGAGCTGTTTTTT. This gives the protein CASLPGDGPRGELFF.

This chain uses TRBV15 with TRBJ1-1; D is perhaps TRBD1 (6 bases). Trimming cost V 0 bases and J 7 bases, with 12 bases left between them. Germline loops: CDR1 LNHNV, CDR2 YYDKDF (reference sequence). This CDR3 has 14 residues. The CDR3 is CATSRDRGAGEAFF. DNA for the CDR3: TGTGCCACCAGCAGAGATCGGGGGGCCGGTGAAGCTTTCTTT.

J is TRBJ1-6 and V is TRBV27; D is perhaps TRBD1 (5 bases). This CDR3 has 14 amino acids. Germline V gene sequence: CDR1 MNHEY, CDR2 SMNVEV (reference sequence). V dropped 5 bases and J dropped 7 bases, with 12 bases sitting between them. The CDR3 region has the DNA TGTGCCAGCAGTACCGGGGCGGGAAATTCACCCCTCCACTTT. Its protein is CASSTGAGNSPLHF.